The 21 T cell receptor beta chains below come from one sample, sequenced in a study of blood T cell repertoires in COVID-19. The data were produced by immunoSEQ multiplex PCR, yet TCRdb's version contains in-frame clones alone and is incomplete. The sample records approximately 65,000 clones, 65% to 85% being singletons. The sequencing sample was made of PBMCs or T cells enriched from blood (not recorded which). The receptors here all came from a woman in her forties with acute COVID-19.

This chain uses TRBV28 with TRBJ2-1, with TRBD1 matching over 10 bases. The length of the CDR3 is 16 residues. In germline, CDR1 is MDHEN, CDR2 SYDVKM. V trimming: 4 bases; J trimming: 7 bases; junction bases outside the gene matches: 10. The CDR3 here is CASSSMTGGASNEQFF. The CDR3 DNA is TGTGCCAGCAGTTCAATGACAGGGGGCGCGTCGAATGAGCAGTTCTTC.

The rearrangement uses TRBV4-1 and TRBJ2-1; 10 positions agree with TRBD1. This CDR3 spans 15 amino acids. CDR1 is MGHRA and CDR2 is YSYEKL in the germline V gene. With V trimmed by 4 bases and J by 6 bases, 6 bases remained unmatched. CDR3 residues: CASSPGQGMGNEQFF. The CDR3 nucleotides read TGCGCCAGCAGCCCGGGACAGGGGATGGGCAATGAGCAGTTCTTC.

This clone was counted a single time. V usage is TRBV12-3 or TRBV12-4 and J usage is TRBJ1-2; TRBD1 agrees at 8 bases. The CDR3 has 12 residues. The V segment lost 8 bases and the J segment 8 bases; nucleotides outside the gene matches: 7. The CDR3 region has the DNA TGTGCCAGCCGGTGGACAGGGACCGGCTACACCTTC. This encodes CASRWTGTGYTF.

CDR3 sequence: CASSSSSYNEQFF. CDR3 nucleotide sequence: TGTGCCAGCAGCTCTAGCTCCTACAATGAGCAGTTCTTC. V usage is TRBV7-3 and J usage is TRBJ2-1; D gene unclear. The CDR3 spans 13 residues. Germline V gene sequence: CDR1 SGHTA, CDR2 FQGTGA. Trimming cost V 4 bases and J 0 bases, with 4 bases left between them.

V usage is TRBV11-2 and J usage is TRBJ1-4; 8 nucleotides line up with TRBD1. In germline, CDR1 is SGHAT, CDR2 FQNNGV. The V segment lost 8 bases and the J segment 8 bases; nucleotides outside the gene matches: 10. The CDR3 runs to 14 residues. CDR3 nucleotides: TGTGCCAGCGGACAGGGTATTTTGTGGGAAAAACTGTTTTTT. This codes for CASGQGILWEKLFF.

The V gene is TRBV6-6, the J gene TRBJ2-1, with TRBD2 matching 10 bases. The CDR3 has 15 amino acids. CDR1 is MNHNY and CDR2 is SVGAGI in the germline V gene (reference sequence). V was clipped by 6 bases and J by 6 bases; unmatched bases: 8. The CDR3 DNA reads as TGTGCCAGCAGCCCTTTAGCGGGGGGACGCAATGAGCAGTTCTTC. It yields the protein CASSPLAGGRNEQFF.

The V and J genes are TRBV5-1 and TRBJ1-2; no clear D gene. V was clipped by 2 bases and J by 4 bases, with 12 bases between them. CDR3 size: 14 residues. CDR1 is SGHRS and CDR2 is YFSETQ in the germline V gene. CDR3 residues: CASSFLGEPYGYTF. CDR3 nucleotides: TGCGCCAGCAGCTTTCTCGGGGAACCCTATGGCTACACCTTC.

The genes are TRBV12-3 or TRBV12-4 and TRBJ1-5; 7 nucleotides align to TRBD1. Trimming at V came to 7 bases and at J to 6 bases, leaving 3 bases not matched to a gene. The CDR3 is 12 residues long. CDR3 loop: CASTGGGQPQHF. The CDR3 coding sequence is TGTGCCAGCACAGGGGGTGGTCAGCCCCAGCATTTT.

The chain employs TRBV7-9 and TRBJ2-1, with 9 bases fitting TRBD1. This CDR3 region has 13 residues. Unmatched junction bases numbered 4, after V lost 4 bases and J lost 9 bases. Germline CDR1 and CDR2: SEHNR and FQNEAQ (reference sequence). The CDR3: CASSWPGQGEQFF. The CDR3 nucleotides are TGTGCCAGCAGCTGGCCGGGACAGGGTGAGCAGTTCTTC.

The rearrangement links TRBV18 to TRBJ1-5; weak D call: TRBD1 (6 bases). The germline V and J ends were trimmed by 5 bases and 0 bases, with 8 bases remaining between them. Germline CDR1 KGHSH, CDR2 LQKENI. The CDR3 has 14 amino acids. CDR3 amino acids: CASSGDTSNQPQHF. CDR3 nucleotide sequence: TGTGCCAGCTCAGGGGACACTAGCAATCAGCCCCAGCATTTT.

The rearrangement uses TRBV4-1 and TRBJ1-1; tentatively, D is TRBD1 (6 bases). Trimming took off 4 bases at V and 0 bases at J, with 12 bases between the two ends. The CDR3 contains 15 residues. CDR1 is MGHRA and CDR2 is YSYEKL in the germline V gene. DNA for the CDR3: TGCGCCAGCAGCCCACCGGACAGTTTGAACACTGAAGCTTTCTTT. Its protein is CASSPPDSLNTEAFF.

This clone is a singleton in its sample. V and J are TRBV28 and TRBJ1-3; 11 bases are a match to TRBD1. After removal of 8 bases from V and 1 base from J, the junction contained 1 base not matched to a gene. The CDR3 is 14 amino acids. CDR1 is MDHEN, CDR2 SYDVKM, per germline. CDR3 loop: CASGDRGSGNTIYF. The CDR3 DNA follows: TGTGCCAGCGGGGACAGGGGGTCTGGAAACACCATATATTTT.

In its sample, this clone was seen once. The V and J genes are TRBV19 and TRBJ1-1, with TRBD1 identical over 10 bases. The germline V gene encodes CDR1 LNHDA and CDR2 SQIVND (reference sequence). The CDR3 extends over 14 amino acids. V lost 6 bases, J lost 6 bases, and 7 bases stayed unmatched. The CDR3 sequence: CASRDRGRAAEAFF. The CDR3 DNA sequence: TGTGCCAGTAGAGACAGGGGGCGGGCGGCTGAAGCTTTCTTT.

This chain uses TRBV11-2 with TRBJ1-1, with no clear D. V lost 7 bases to trimming and J lost 7 bases, with 16 bases between them. Germline loops: CDR1 SGHAT, CDR2 FQNNGV. The CDR3 sequence is 13 residues long. Written as DNA, the CDR3 is TGTGCCAGCAACATCCGCCGACACCTTGAAGCTTTCTTT. This translates into CASNIRRHLEAFF.

The rearrangement joins TRBV28 to TRBJ1-5, with a weak D call TRBD1 (6 bases). V dropped 9 bases and J dropped 2 bases, with 23 bases sitting between them. The CDR3 runs to 17 residues. Germline V gene lookup returns CDR1 MDHEN and CDR2 SYDVKM. This CDR3 is CASYRDITGTRNQPQHF. The CDR3 DNA reads TGTGCCAGTTACCGGGACATTACAGGAACTCGCAATCAGCCCCAGCATTTT.

This chain joins TRBV10-1 and TRBJ1-5; D remains ambiguous. Germline assignment: CDR1 WNHNN and CDR2 SYGVQD (reference sequence). The CDR3 spans 13 residues. Trimming left V 4 bases short and J 3 bases short, with 7 bases between. CDR3: CASSGGVNQPQHF. The CDR3 DNA follows: TGCGCCAGCAGTGGAGGAGTCAATCAGCCCCAGCATTTT.

In its sample, this clone was seen once. V is TRBV5-4 and J is TRBJ1-3, with D unclear. The CDR3 extends over 16 amino acids. Between the trimmed V and J ends, which lost 0 bases and 3 bases, there was a span of 13 bases. CDR1 is SGHNT, CDR2 YYREEE, per germline (reference sequence). CDR3 amino acids: CASSLALATGGNTIYF. CDR3 sequence (DNA): TGTGCCAGCAGCTTGGCCCTGGCCACGGGTGGAAACACCATATATTTT.

The chain uses TRBV2 and TRBJ1-1, with D possibly TRBD1 on 6 matching bases. Germline V gene sequence: CDR1 SNHLY, CDR2 FYNNEI. The V and J ends lost 6 bases and 0 bases respectively, with 14 bases between them. The CDR3 covers 15 residues. The CDR3: CASSASGQVNTEAFF. CDR3 in DNA: TGTGCCAGCAGCGCCTCGGGACAAGTGAACACTGAAGCTTTCTTT.

This clone has more than one count but fewer than ten. The chain uses TRBV10-3 and TRBJ1-1; D unresolved. Trimming pared 0 bases from V and 5 bases from J, leaving 19 bases between. The length of the CDR3 is 17 residues. Germline loops: CDR1 ENHRY, CDR2 SYGVKD. CDR3 sequence (DNA): TGTGCCATCAGTGAGTCCCGGGGAATCGGGTTAAGTACTGAAGCTTTCTTT. Translation gives CAISESRGIGLSTEAFF.

CDR3 DNA sequence: TGTGCCAGCTCACCCTGGCGGGAGGGCACCTACAATGAGCAGTTCTTC. It specifies CASSPWREGTYNEQFF. This chain joins TRBV18 and TRBJ2-1; TRBD2 matches at 9 bases. This CDR3 contains 16 residues. J gave up 2 bases and V 3 bases, and 5 bases lay outside the gene matches. Germline V gene sequence: CDR1 KGHSH, CDR2 LQKENI.

The V call is TRBV19, the J call TRBJ2-4; 10 positions agree with TRBD2. The CDR3 loop spans 16 amino acids. CDR1 and CDR2 from the germline V gene are LNHDA and SQIVND (reference sequence). Unmatched junction bases numbered 10, after V lost 5 bases and J lost 6 bases. CDR3 coding DNA: TGTGCCAGTAGTCAAAGCGGGGGGGCTCCTGGAAACATTCAGTACTTC. This sequence encodes CASSQSGGAPGNIQYF.